Each of the 19 T cell receptor beta chains below was sequenced from the same sample in a study of shared clonotypes between healthy human individuals (dated by TCRdb to the early 2020s). Libraries were made using the immunoSEQ multiplex PCR assay. TCRdb provides this immuneACCESS table in a form limited to in-frame rearrangements. Some clones are lacking; in checked studies, under half of them reflect an unresolved V gene, and why the rest are absent is not known. In all, the sample holds roughly 2.6 million clones, and approximately 90% of those were seen once. Of the sample, over 0.12% is held by the ten largest clones. Sequenced: naive CD4+ T cells sorted from blood. The sample's cell subset or site label, decoded: CD45RA+ positively selected. All receptors come from a young man in good health.

This chain joins TRBV13 and TRBJ2-2; a weak D match, TRBD2 (6 bases). Trimming pared 4 bases from V and 4 bases from J, leaving 16 bases between. Looked up from germline, CDR1 is PRHDT and CDR2 is FYEKMQ (reference sequence). The CDR3 runs to 16 residues. CDR3 sequence reads: CASSYGGVIGTGELFF. CDR3 coding DNA: TGTGCCAGCAGCTACGGGGGAGTGATTGGCACCGGGGAGCTGTTTTTT.

This clone has just one count. The CDR3 region is CASSLELRSSYNSPLHF. The CDR3 bases are TGCGCCAGCAGCTTGGAACTACGATCCTCCTATAATTCACCCCTCCACTTT. This rearrangement joins TRBV5-1 to TRBJ1-6; D remains ambiguous. From germline, CDR1 is SGHRS and CDR2 YFSETQ. This CDR3 has 17 amino acids. V was shortened by 0 bases and J by 0 bases, with 10 bases between the two germline ends.

V usage is TRBV5-1 and J usage is TRBJ2-6, with D unclear. CDR3 length: 14 residues. Germline-derived CDR1 and CDR2 are SGHRS and YFSETQ. Trimming left V 6 bases short and J 2 bases short, with 9 bases between. Here the CDR3 DNA reads TGCGCCAGCAAGACGGCTCCTGGGGCCAACGTCCTGACTTTC. It specifies CASKTAPGANVLTF.

The chain joins TRBV9 to TRBJ2-7, with TRBD2 matching 8 bases. There are 14 residues in the CDR3. V was clipped by 4 bases and J by 7 bases; unmatched bases: 10. CDR1 is SGDLS and CDR2 is YYNGEE in the germline V gene. CDR3 loop: CASSSEDGRGEQYF. CDR3 nucleotides: TGTGCCAGCAGCTCAGAGGACGGGAGGGGTGAGCAGTACTTC.

This clone appeared a few times. This chain connects TRBV7-2 to TRBJ2-3; D unclear. The CDR3 is 13 amino acids. V was trimmed by 4 bases and J by 1 base, leaving 6 bases between them. CDR1 and CDR2 (germline): SGHTA, FQGNSA. For the CDR3, the DNA is TGTGCCAGCAGCTGGAGCCGCACAGATACGCAGTATTTT. It codes for CASSWSRTDTQYF.

This clone was counted a single time. The chain recombines TRBV5-6 with TRBJ1-3; D is possibly TRBD1 (5 bases). Trimming took off 0 bases at V and 0 bases at J, with 13 bases between the two ends. CDR1 and CDR2 from the germline V gene are SGHDT and YYEEEE. This CDR3 is 17 amino acids long. The CDR3 loop is CASSLGLKGRSGNTIYF. The CDR3 nucleotides read TGTGCCAGCAGCTTGGGGTTGAAGGGGCGCTCTGGAAACACCATATATTTT. Complete variable domain (other parts from reference TRBV5-6 and TRBJ1-3): DAGVTQSPTHLIKTRGQQVTLRCSPKSGHDTVSWYQQALGQGPQFIFQYYEEEERQRGNFPDRFSGHQFPNYSSELNVNALLLGDSALYLCASSLGLKGRSGNTIYFGEGSWLTVV.

This clone showed up just once. CDR3 in amino acids: CASTSRGGANTGELFF. CDR3 sequence (DNA): TGCGCCAGCACCTCTAGAGGAGGCGCGAACACCGGGGAGCTGTTTTTT. The chain carries TRBV5-1 and TRBJ2-2; weak D call: TRBD2 (5 bases). The V end lost 6 bases, the J end lost 0 bases, and 15 bases lay between the germline ends. Germline values: CDR1 SGHRS, CDR2 YFSETQ. This CDR3 is built from 16 residues.

CDR3 region: CASSEIAGVVDTQYF. The CDR3 region has the DNA TGTGCCAGCAGTGAAATAGCGGGAGTCGTAGATACGCAGTATTTT. The chain is built from TRBV2 and TRBJ2-3, with 9 bases lining up with TRBD2. Losses at the gene ends were 2 bases for V and 5 bases for J; bases not matched to a gene: 5. Germline CDR1 is SNHLY and CDR2 is FYNNEI. The CDR3 has 15 residues. Full variable domain (rest looked up from reference TRBV2 and TRBJ2-3): EPEVTQTPSHQVTQMGQEVILRCVPISNHLYFYWYRQILGQKVEFLVSFYNNEISEKSEIFDDQFSVERPDGSNFTLKIRSTKLEDSAMYFCASSEIAGVVDTQYFGPGTRLTVL.

The chain links TRBV10-3 to TRBJ2-2, with 7 bases identical to TRBD1. The CDR3 covers 15 residues. The germline V gene has CDR1 ENHRY and CDR2 SYGVKD. V shed 5 bases and J 4 bases; nucleotides not matched to a gene: 7. The CDR3 is CAISLTGLGTGELFF. The CDR3 DNA is TGTGCCATCAGTCTGACAGGGCTCGGCACCGGGGAGCTGTTTTTT.

This clone was seen only a few times. Other nucleotide sequences in the sample specify the same CDR3. The chain uses TRBV6-5 and TRBJ2-1; D gene uncertain. This CDR3 has 11 residues. The germline gives CDR1 MNHEY, CDR2 SVGAGI. Between the trimmed V and J ends, which lost 1 base and 9 bases, there was a span of 4 bases. CDR3 protein: CASSYFGEQFF. The CDR3 DNA follows: TGTGCCAGCAGTTACTTTGGTGAGCAGTTCTTC.

The chain uses TRBV6-5 and TRBJ2-3; D is possibly TRBD1 (5 bases). CDR3 size: 16 residues. CDR1 is MNHEY and CDR2 is SVGAGI in the germline V gene. The ends were cut back, 0 bases at V and 1 base at J, with 11 bases in the middle. The CDR3, as DNA: TGTGCCAGCAGTTACTCGAAAGGGGTGGGCACAGATACGCAGTATTTT. It encodes CASSYSKGVGTDTQYF.

The chain combines TRBV11-3 with TRBJ1-6; D not resolved. This CDR3 is 14 amino acids long. The V gene's germline CDR1 is SGHNT and CDR2 YENEEA. Trimming stripped 1 base from V and 3 bases from J, with 4 bases between. The CDR3 DNA reads TGTGCCAGCAGCTTAGGGGGCTATAATTCACCCCTCCACTTT. Residues: CASSLGGYNSPLHF.

The chain is built from TRBV7-2 and TRBJ1-2; D ambiguous. The CDR3 extends over 14 amino acids. Trimming removed 1 base from V and 5 bases from J, with 11 bases in between. Germline V gene data show CDR1 as SGHTA and CDR2 as FQGNSA. In DNA form, the CDR3 reads TGTGCCAGCAGCTTAGGTGGGAATTGGTATGGCTACACCTTC. This encodes CASSLGGNWYGYTF.

The genes are TRBV30 and TRBJ2-3; D remains ambiguous. This CDR3 is built from 13 residues. Germline values: CDR1 GTSNPN, CDR2 SVGIG (reference sequence). Trimming took 0 bases from V and 3 from J, leaving 7 bases between them. CDR3 in amino acids: CAWSVRPTDTQYF. The CDR3 nucleotides read TGTGCCTGGAGTGTACGTCCTACAGATACGCAGTATTTT.

The chain has TRBV5-4 and TRBJ1-3; D is possibly TRBD1 (5 bases). V was cut by 5 bases and J by 0 bases, with 12 bases left in between. Looked up from germline, CDR1 is SGHNT and CDR2 is YYREEE (reference sequence). The CDR3 spans 15 residues. The CDR3 DNA sequence: TGTGCCAGCAGTGTGGGGCAGAACTCTGGAAACACCATATATTTT. It translates to CASSVGQNSGNTIYF.

The CDR3 DNA is TGCGCCAGCAGCTTGACTCGACAGGCTCGCTACGAGCAGTACTTC. Its translation is CASSLTRQARYEQYF. The chain couples TRBV5-1 to TRBJ2-7; a weak D match, TRBD1 (6 bases). Trimming took off 1 base at V and 3 bases at J, with 14 bases between the two ends. This CDR3 comprises 15 residues. Germline CDR1 reads SGHRS; CDR2 reads YFSETQ.

The chain employs TRBV5-1 and TRBJ1-3; D is unclear. Germline assignment: CDR1 SGHRS and CDR2 YFSETQ. The CDR3 sequence is 16 residues long. Trimming cost V 4 bases and J 0 bases, with 14 bases left between them. CDR3 loop: CASSLIGGLSGNTIYF. DNA for the CDR3: TGCGCCAGCAGCCTCATCGGCGGACTCTCTGGAAACACCATATATTTT. Variable domain in full (rest from reference TRBV5-1 and TRBJ1-3): KAGVTQTPRYLIKTRGQQVTLSCSPISGHRSVSWYQQTPGQGLQFLFEYFSETQRNKGNFPGRFSGRQFSNSRSEMNVSTLELGDSALYLCASSLIGGLSGNTIYFGEGSWLTVV.

This chain uses TRBV7-9 with TRBJ1-2; D is undetermined. The germline V gene encodes CDR1 SEHNR and CDR2 FQNEAQ (reference sequence). V lost 1 base to trimming and J lost 4 bases, with 7 bases between them. CDR3 length: 13 amino acids. CDR3 region: CASSLDSSYGYTF. CDR3 nucleotides: TGTGCCAGCAGCTTAGACAGTAGCTATGGCTACACCTTC.

The V gene is TRBV19, the J gene TRBJ2-3; TRBD1 might be the D (6 bases). Germline V gene lookup returns CDR1 LNHDA and CDR2 SQIVND (reference sequence). The CDR3 length is 20 residues. V gave up 8 bases and J gave up 3 bases, with 33 bases separating them. DNA of the CDR3: TGTGCCAGTGGTAAGGGGGTCAGCGGTTCAGGGCAGGGAAGGACAGATACGCAGTATTTT. Protein product: CASGKGVSGSGQGRTDTQYF.